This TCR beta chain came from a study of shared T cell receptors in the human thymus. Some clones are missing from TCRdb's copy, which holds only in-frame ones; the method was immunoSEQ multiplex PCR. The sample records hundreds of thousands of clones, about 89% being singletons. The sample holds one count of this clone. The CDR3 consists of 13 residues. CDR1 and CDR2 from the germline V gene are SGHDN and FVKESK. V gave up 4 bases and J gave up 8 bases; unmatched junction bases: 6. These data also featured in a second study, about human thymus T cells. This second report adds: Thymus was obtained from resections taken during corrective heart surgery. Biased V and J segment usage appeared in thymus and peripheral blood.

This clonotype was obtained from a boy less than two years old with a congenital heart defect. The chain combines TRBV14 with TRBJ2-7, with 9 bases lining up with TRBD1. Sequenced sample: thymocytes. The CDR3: CASSPGTGLKQYF. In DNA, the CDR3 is TGTGCCAGCAGCCCCGGGACAGGGCTTAAGCAGTACTTC. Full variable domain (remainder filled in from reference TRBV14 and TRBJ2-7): EAGVTQFPSHSVIEKGQTVTLRCDPISGHDNLYWYRRVMGKEIKFLLHFVKESKQDESGMPNNRFLAERTGGTYSTLKVQPAELEDSGVYFCASSPGTGLKQYFGPGTRLTVT.